This TCR beta chain was identified during a study of blood T cell repertoires in COVID-19. The wider study: Italy, Spain and the United States were the sources of the convalescent and acute COVID-19 samples.

Method: immunoSEQ multiplex PCR; TCRdb's copy keeps in-frame clones and lacks some. The table shows approximately 74,000 clones, with roughly 80% occurring only once. Germline CDR1 reads MDHEN; CDR2 reads SYDVKM. The V end was cut by 5 bases, the J end by 1 base, with 3 bases between. The CDR3 consists of 12 residues. This TCR was recovered from a woman of 80 years or more with active or convalescent COVID-19. The sequencing input was peripheral blood. The chain couples TRBV28 to TRBJ1-5; D unclear. DNA of the CDR3: TGTGCCAGCAGTGCGAGCAATCAGCCCCAGCATTTT. This gives the protein CASSASNQPQHF.